This T cell receptor (beta chain) was observed in a study of cytomegalovirus exposure and HLA in healthy donors. As for this clone: The antigen is unknown.

PCR used 60 Vbeta primers and 13 Jbeta primers. The method was immunoSEQ multiplex PCR; TCRdb's version includes in-frame clones alone and lacks a portion of them. The table includes about 160,000 clones, roughly 85% detected once. V was clipped by 3 bases and J by 4 bases; unmatched bases: 4. The CDR3 extends over 15 amino acids. CDR1 and CDR2 (germline): MNHEY, SMNVEV (reference sequence). General observations from the study: Among the CMV-associated chains, three were confirmed in vitro as specific for CMV antigens.

Sequences were obtained from PBMCs. The chain carries TRBV27 and TRBJ2-3; TRBD2 matches at 10 bases. This TCR was recovered from a woman between 50 and 59 years old in good health and CMV-seronegative. The CDR3 here is CASSFSLAGADTQYF. Written as DNA, the CDR3 is TGTGCCAGCAGTTTTAGCCTAGCGGGGGCAGATACGCAGTATTTT.